The 13 T cell receptor beta chains in this list originate from one sample, sequenced in a study of identical twins. TCRdb analysed the 5' RACE reads with MiXCR anew, one entry per CDR3 protein. The sample holds approximately 1.8 million distinct CDR3 sequences; about 30% are singletons and the top ten take 0.25% to 0.3%. Sequences were obtained from cord blood. The receptors derive from a newborn girl in good health.

V gene TRBV7-2 combines with J gene TRBJ2-5; 9 bases align to TRBD1. The CDR3 is 14 amino acids. With V trimmed by 10 bases and J by 11 bases, 17 bases remained unmatched. Germline V gene sequence: CDR1 SGHTA, CDR2 FQGNSA. CDR3 bases: TGTGCCACTACGAGGGGACAGGGTTACAATGAGCAGTACTTC. Residues: CATTRGQGYNEQYF.

Worth noting for this clonotype: The missing conserved phenylalanine or tryptophan at the end of this CDR3 makes a read error likely. The chain combines TRBV12-3 or TRBV12-4 with TRBJ2-3; perhaps D is TRBD1 or TRBD2 (5 bases each). V was clipped by 4 bases and J by 4 bases, with 12 bases between them. The CDR3 covers 14 residues. As DNA, the CDR3 is TGTGCCAGCAGTTCACGGGGCCAGGCAGATACGCAGTATTCT. This gives the protein CASSSRGQADTQYS.

This clonotype was observed at least ten times. The chain has TRBV5-1 and TRBJ2-7; 7 bases align to TRBD1. The CDR3 runs 14 residues. Trimming took 0 bases from V and 3 from J; bases not matched to a gene: 3. Germline V gene sequence: CDR1 SGHRS, CDR2 YFSETQ. The CDR3 DNA reads TGCGCCAGCAGCTTGGATTCAGGGGGCTACGAGCAGTACTTC. Translating it yields CASSLDSGGYEQYF. Combining the CDR3 with reference TRBV5-1 and TRBJ2-7 gives the whole variable domain KAGVTQTPRYLIKTRGQQVTLSCSPISGHRSVSWYQQTPGQGLQFLFEYFSETQRNKGNFPGRFSGRQFSNSRSEMNVSTLELGDSALYLCASSLDSGGYEQYFGPGTRLTVT.

Points on this clonotype: This may arise from a read error, as a much more abundant clone is one base away. The chain uses TRBV14 and TRBJ2-7; possible D gene TRBD1, 5 bases. Germline assignment: CDR1 SGHDN and CDR2 FVKESK. CDR3 size: 14 residues. CDR3: CASSPQGISYERYF. As DNA, the CDR3 is TGTGCCAGCAGCCCTCAGGGAATTAGCTACGAGCGGTACTTC.

The CDR3 protein is CAIGGGKDQPQHF. CDR3 nucleotides: TGTGCCATCGGAGGGGGCAAGGATCAGCCCCAGCATTTT. The chain is built from TRBV10-3 and TRBJ1-5; the match to TRBD1 covers 7 bases. The ends lost 8 bases at V and 5 bases at J; junction bases unmatched: 6. CDR1 is ENHRY and CDR2 is SYGVKD in the germline V gene. The CDR3 runs 13 residues.

This chain joins TRBV20-1 and TRBJ2-7; 9 bases are a match to TRBD2. CDR3 length: 15 amino acids. Germline-derived CDR1 and CDR2 are DFQATT and SNEGSKA (reference sequence). V dropped 5 bases and J dropped 3; count of bases not matched to a gene: 11. The CDR3, as DNA: TGCAGTGCTCCTCGACAGGGCGGGAGGGACTACGAGCAGTACTTC. It codes for CSAPRQGGRDYEQYF.

The genes are TRBV29-1 and TRBJ2-3, with 8 bases that match TRBD1. Germline assignment: CDR1 SQVTM and CDR2 ANQGSEA. The CDR3 spans 12 residues. After removal of 4 bases from V and 11 bases from J, the junction contained 8 bases not matched to a gene. In DNA, the CDR3 is TGCAGCGTTGCGACAGGGGCCTGGAAGCAGTATTTT. Protein: CSVATGAWKQYF.

This clonotype was observed a few times. The rearrangement links TRBV29-1 to TRBJ2-2, with 16 positions matching TRBD2. Germline CDR1 reads SQVTM; CDR2 reads ANQGSEA. This CDR3 is built from 17 residues. The ends lost 6 bases at V and 5 bases at J; junction bases unmatched: 9. The CDR3 sequence: CSVAGTSGRARTGELFF. CDR3 bases: TGCAGCGTCGCCGGGACTAGCGGGAGGGCAAGGACCGGGGAGCTGTTTTTT.

This chain joins TRBV4-1 and TRBJ2-7; D might be TRBD1 or TRBD2, each matching 5 bases. There are 15 residues in the CDR3. Germline loops: CDR1 MGHRA, CDR2 YSYEKL. V was trimmed by 1 base and J by 0 bases, leaving 10 bases between them. The CDR3 DNA reads TGCGCCAGCAGCCAAGGTCGGGACCCCTCCTACGAGCAGTACTTC. Translation: CASSQGRDPSYEQYF.

V and J are TRBV7-2 and TRBJ2-1; 16 bases match TRBD2. Trimming at V came to 5 bases and at J to 0 bases, leaving 10 bases not matched to a gene. The CDR3 consists of 20 residues. Germline CDR1 SGHTA, CDR2 FQGNSA. CDR3 bases: TGTGCCAGCAGCCGATTCGGGACTAGCGGGAGGGTTAGCTCCTACAATGAGCAGTTCTTC. It yields the protein CASSRFGTSGRVSSYNEQFF.

V usage is TRBV7-9 and J usage is TRBJ2-7, with TRBD2 as a possible D gene (6 bases). Germline V lookup: CDR1 SEHNR, CDR2 FQNEAQ (reference sequence). Trimming took off 5 bases at V and 2 bases at J, with 22 bases between the two ends. The CDR3 is 17 residues long. CDR3 bases: TGTGCCAGCAGCCCCATCCGGGCTAGCGCCGTTGCCTACGAGCAGTACTTC. Protein: CASSPIRASAVAYEQYF. Full variable domain (missing parts from reference TRBV7-9 and TRBJ2-7): DTGVSQNPRHKITKRGQNVTFRCDPISEHNRLYWYRQTLGQGPEFLTYFQNEAQLEKSRLLSDRFSAERPKGSFSTLEIQRTEQGDSAMYLCASSPIRASAVAYEQYFGPGTRLTVT.

This sequence joins TRBV3-1 and TRBJ2-1; 14 bases map to TRBD2. Trimming removed 4 bases from V and 7 bases from J; junction bases left unmatched: 6. Germline V gives CDR1 LGHDT, CDR2 YNNKEL (reference sequence). The CDR3 totals 16 residues. DNA of the CDR3: TGTGCCAGCAGCCCGACTAGCGGGGGGGCGTCGAATGAGCAGTTCTTC. Residues: CASSPTSGGASNEQFF.

The sample holds many counts of this clonotype. The chain joins TRBV6-6 to TRBJ1-4; no clear D. The germline V and J ends were trimmed by 5 bases and 1 base, with 8 bases remaining between them. Germline lookup yields CDR1 MNHNY and CDR2 SVGAGI (reference sequence). CDR3 length: 14 residues. The CDR3 region is CASSPTITNEKLFF. The CDR3 nucleotides are TGTGCCAGCAGTCCAACCATAACTAATGAAAAACTGTTTTTT.